This T cell receptor (beta chain) appears in the sequencing data of a study of beta chain features in type 1 diabetes. The germline V gene has CDR1 SQVTM and CDR2 ANQGSEA. J gave up 0 bases and V 4 bases, and 4 bases lay outside the gene matches. This CDR3 spans 14 amino acids. The sequenced template was cDNA made from the entire isolated RNA. Sequencing used immunoSEQ multiplex PCR; TCRdb keeps in-frame clones, though not all of them. The repertoire includes around 300,000 clones, approximately 15% of them detected once, and less than 0.02% sits in the top ten. This clone was picked up a small number of times. Its specificity is unknown. The study's findings and limits: Shorter TCRB CDR3s, moderately but significantly so, marked every one of the four CD4+ subsets in Type 1 diabetes patients.

The rearrangement uses TRBV29-1 and TRBJ1-1, with TRBD1 identical over 8 bases. Source material: naive CD4+ T cells from blood. This receptor was identified in a man between 18 and 29 years old with type 1 diabetes. CDR3 in amino acids: CSVAHRGLNTEAFF. As DNA, the CDR3 is TGCAGCGTTGCACACAGGGGGTTGAACACTGAAGCTTTCTTT.